These 16 T cell receptor beta chains were sequenced from one sample in a study of OX40 agonist ivuxolimab in advanced cancers. This table comes from immunoSEQ multiplex PCR, and its TCRdb copy is limited to in-frame clones, with some not included. The sample includes tens of thousands of clones, about 90% of them seen just once. The material was CD4+ or CD8+ T cells sorted from blood, obtained in a trial of the OX40 agonist ivuxolimab. These receptors were collected from an adult with an advanced solid tumor such as melanoma, head and neck, liver or kidney cancer.

The chain is built from TRBV30 and TRBJ1-2; D ambiguous. The CDR3 consists of 14 residues. The V end lost 0 bases, the J end lost 4 bases, and 12 bases lay between the germline ends. CDR1 and CDR2 (germline): GTSNPN, SVGIG (reference sequence). The CDR3 DNA reads TGTGCCTGGAGTGTACTAGGAAGCTCCTATGGCTACACCTTC. This sequence encodes CAWSVLGSSYGYTF.

V usage is TRBV9 and J usage is TRBJ2-5; 12 bases are a match to TRBD1. Trimming took 3 bases from V and 4 from J; bases not matched to a gene: 4. Germline CDR1 is SGDLS and CDR2 is YYNGEE. The CDR3 contains 15 residues. The CDR3 DNA reads TGTGCCAGCAGCGCGGGGACAGGGGGCGTAGAGACCCAGTACTTC. Translation: CASSAGTGGVETQYF.

The chain has TRBV5-4 and TRBJ1-2, with 7 bases lining up with TRBD1. Losses at the gene ends were 0 bases for V and 8 bases for J; bases not matched to a gene: 4. Germline V gene lookup returns CDR1 SGHNT and CDR2 YYREEE (reference sequence). CDR3 length: 13 amino acids. As DNA, the CDR3 is TGTGCCAGCAGCTTGGGGCAGGGGGACGGCTACACCTTC. Protein: CASSLGQGDGYTF.

The gene calls are TRBV16 and TRBJ2-7; no clear D. The CDR3 is 12 residues long. The germline CDR1 and CDR2 sequences are KGHSY and FQNENV. V was cut by 2 bases and J by 2 bases, with 4 bases left in between. CDR3 in amino acids: CASSQLPYEQYF. The CDR3 DNA follows: TGTGCCAGCAGCCAACTTCCCTACGAGCAGTACTTC.

The rearrangement uses TRBV19 and TRBJ2-7; 10 bases map to TRBD1. The CDR3 runs 15 residues. Trimming took 3 bases from V and 2 from J; bases not matched to a gene: 4. Germline lookup yields CDR1 LNHDA and CDR2 SQIVND (reference sequence). CDR3 residues: CASSIGTGAAYEQYF. The CDR3 bases are TGTGCCAGTAGTATCGGGACAGGGGCGGCCTACGAGCAGTACTTC.

The chain employs TRBV21-1 and TRBJ2-2; TRBD2 is the table's D call and was not checked against the DNA. TRBV21-1 is flagged as a pseudogene. The CDR3 totals 15 residues. The CDR3 is CASSKCETNTGELFF. The CDR3 DNA sequence: TGTGCCAGCAGCAAATGTGAGACTAACACCGGGGAGCTGTTTTTT.

Within the sample, this clone is medium-sized. This rearrangement joins TRBV5-3 to TRBJ2-1; D is undetermined. TRBV5-3 is recorded as an ORF, its role being uncertain. The CDR3 covers 15 residues. The V gene lost 3 bases and the J gene lost 7 bases, with 17 bases spanning the gap. CDR3 DNA sequence: TGTGCCAGAAGCTCCCGGGCCCCGTTTGGGAATGAGCAGTTCTTC. The encoded protein is CARSSRAPFGNEQFF.

The chain combines TRBV11-3 with TRBJ2-2; 7 positions agree with TRBD1. CDR1 is SGHNT, CDR2 YENEEA, per germline. J lost 2 bases, V lost 5 bases, and 2 bases had no gene match. CDR3 size: 14 residues. The CDR3 DNA follows: TGTGCCAGCAGCGGGACAGACAACACCGGGGAGCTGTTTTTT. Translating it yields CASSGTDNTGELFF.

This clone was observed a single time. This chain links TRBV5-1 with TRBJ2-1; 10 bases agree with TRBD2. The V gene end was trimmed by 0 bases and the J gene end by 8 bases; junction bases not matched to a gene: 5. The CDR3 runs to 15 residues. Germline values: CDR1 SGHRS, CDR2 YFSETQ. The CDR3 sequence is CASSLEGLAGDEQFF. CDR3 nucleotide sequence: TGCGCCAGCAGCTTGGAGGGTCTAGCGGGGGATGAGCAGTTCTTC.

The chain recombines TRBV5-3 with TRBJ2-5; tentative D call: TRBD2 (5 bases). TRBV5-3 is filed as an ORF, its function uncertain. Trimming removed 0 bases at V and 5 bases at J, with 11 bases between. The CDR3 runs to 14 residues. The CDR3 here is CARSLGGRGETQYF. The CDR3 bases are TGTGCCAGAAGCTTGGGAGGGAGAGGGGAGACCCAGTACTTC.

The chain combines TRBV11-2 with TRBJ2-1; tentative D call: TRBD2 (5 bases). This CDR3 spans 12 amino acids. Trimming removed 6 bases from V and 3 bases from J, with 6 bases in between. Germline-derived CDR1 and CDR2 are SGHAT and FQNNGV. The CDR3 is CASSRGYNEQFF. DNA of the CDR3: TGTGCCAGCAGTCGGGGCTACAATGAGCAGTTCTTC.

This sequence joins TRBV27 and TRBJ1-1, with 7 bases matching TRBD1. The germline V gene encodes CDR1 MNHEY and CDR2 SMNVEV (reference sequence). The CDR3 totals 14 residues. V trimming: 2 bases; J trimming: 2 bases; junction bases outside the gene matches: 2. The CDR3 DNA sequence: TGTGCCAGCAGTTTAGTAGGGGGCAACACTGAAGCTTTCTTT. Translated, it gives CASSLVGGNTEAFF.

The chain links TRBV9 to TRBJ2-3, with D tentatively TRBD2 (7 bases). The V gene lost 1 base and the J gene lost 2 bases, with 11 bases spanning the gap. The CDR3 totals 15 residues. Germline V CDR1 and CDR2: SGDLS, YYNGEE. The chain's CDR3 is CASSVWGGYTDTQYF. The CDR3 nucleotides are TGTGCCAGCAGCGTATGGGGGGGCTACACAGATACGCAGTATTTT.

The chain joins TRBV11-2 to TRBJ1-6, with D perhaps matching TRBD1 (6 bases). The V gene's germline CDR1 is SGHAT and CDR2 FQNNGV. Trimming shortened V by 0 bases and J by 0 bases, and 18 bases separated the two germline ends. The CDR3 has 20 amino acids. CDR3 in amino acids: CASSLDALAGTSSYNSPLHF. DNA for the CDR3: TGTGCCAGCAGCTTAGATGCCCTTGCAGGGACAAGCTCCTATAATTCACCCCTCCACTTT. Looking up the rest from reference TRBV11-2 and TRBJ1-6 gives the full variable domain: EAGVAQSPRYKIIEKRQSVAFWCNPISGHATLYWYQQILGQGPKLLIQFQNNGVVDDSQLPKDRFSAERLKGVDSTLKIQPAKLEDSAVYLCASSLDALAGTSSYNSPLHFGNGTRLTVT.

This clone has more than one count but fewer than ten. The genes are TRBV7-9 and TRBJ2-7; TRBD2 matches 8 bases. J was trimmed by 2 bases and V by 4 bases; bases with no gene match: 4. Germline lookup yields CDR1 SEHNR and CDR2 FQNEAQ (reference sequence). The CDR3 covers 14 residues. This CDR3 is CASSSGTRPYEQYF. Written as DNA, the CDR3 is TGTGCCAGCAGCTCCGGGACTAGGCCCTACGAGCAGTACTTC.

This clone has a count of ten or more. This sequence joins TRBV6-1 and TRBJ2-7; no clear D. CDR1 is MNHNS, CDR2 SASEGT, per germline. The V end lost 2 bases, the J end lost 1 base, and 15 bases lay between the germline ends. CDR3 length: 16 residues. CDR3: CASSELPDALSYEQYF. The CDR3 DNA follows: TGTGCCAGCAGTGAATTGCCAGACGCCTTGTCCTACGAGCAGTACTTC.